The 31 T cell receptor beta chains presented below share a single source sample, sequenced in a study of prognosis after radiotherapy for stage I lung cancer. Two-round multiplex PCR amplified TCR beta CDR3 from genomic DNA. Initially, in first-round PCR, primers specific to each TRBV and TRBJ gene were used. One entry per CDR3 protein results from TCRdb running MiXCR on the multiplex PCR reads. The table has about 21,000 distinct CDR3 sequences, about 42% seen once. The sample was PBMCs, taken before or after stereotactic body radiation therapy (not recorded which). All receptors derive from a donor at least 50 years old with non-small cell lung cancer.

This clonotype was found many times. This chain connects TRBV7-8 to TRBJ2-3; 7 nucleotides match TRBD2. The CDR3 length is 15 residues. Germline-derived CDR1 and CDR2 are SGHVS and FQNEAQ. V was clipped by 5 bases and J by 1 base; unmatched bases: 6. In DNA, the CDR3 is TGTGCCAGCAGCCCCCCTAGCGGAGGCACAGATACGCAGTATTTT. Encoded protein: CASSPPSGGTDTQYF.

This clonotype was recorded only once. This chain links TRBV14 with TRBJ2-7; D possibly corresponds to TRBD2 (6 bases). The CDR3 loop spans 14 amino acids. The V gene's germline CDR1 is SGHDN and CDR2 FVKESK. Trimming removed 4 bases from V and 0 bases from J, with 10 bases in between. CDR3 loop: CASSPGAGSYEQYF. CDR3 coding DNA: TGTGCCAGCAGCCCTGGAGCGGGCTCCTACGAGCAGTACTTC.

The CDR3 region has the DNA TGTGCCAGCAGTATCTCGGTACTAGTGATTCTTCCTACGAACACCGGGGAGCTGTTTTTT. Its translation is CASSISVLVILPTNTGELFF. This sequence joins TRBV27 and TRBJ2-2; a weak D match, TRBD2 (5 bases). Deletions cut 5 bases from V and 0 bases from J, with 25 bases between. Germline CDR1 reads MNHEY; CDR2 reads SMNVEV (reference sequence). The CDR3 is 20 amino acids.

V usage is TRBV5-4 and J usage is TRBJ2-3, with 11 bases aligning to TRBD2. The CDR3 covers 17 residues. With V trimmed by 0 bases and J by 0 bases, 3 bases remained unmatched. Germline values: CDR1 SGHNT, CDR2 YYREEE (reference sequence). CDR3 residues: CASSLGLAGSSTDTQYF. The CDR3 DNA reads as TGTGCCAGCAGCTTGGGACTAGCGGGAAGTAGCACAGATACGCAGTATTTT.

This clonotype has at least ten counts. The chain combines TRBV7-2 with TRBJ2-5, with 10 positions matching TRBD2. The CDR3 sequence is 15 residues long. Germline CDR1 reads SGHTA; CDR2 reads FQGNSA. V lost 3 bases and J lost 0; bases outside the gene matches: 1. CDR3 DNA sequence: TGTGCCAGCAGCTTGACTAGCGGGCACCAAGAGACCCAGTACTTC. Amino acids: CASSLTSGHQETQYF.

This clonotype was counted ten times or more. The rearrangement joins TRBV28 to TRBJ2-7, with D possibly TRBD1 on 7 matching bases. V was pared by 5 bases and J by 5 bases, with 22 bases between. This CDR3 is 16 amino acids long. The germline V gene has CDR1 MDHEN and CDR2 SYDVKM. CDR3 DNA sequence: TGTGCCAGCAGTAGGGGGGTAAACCACAGGGGCAACGAGCAGTACTTC. Protein: CASSRGVNHRGNEQYF.

Many counts were recorded for this clonotype. The chain is built from TRBV4-1 and TRBJ2-1; TRBD2 agrees at 11 bases. CDR3 size: 19 residues. V shed 0 bases, J shed 7 bases, and the junction held 14 bases outside the gene matches. Germline loops: CDR1 MGHRA, CDR2 YSYEKL. DNA for the CDR3: TGCGCCAGCAGCCAAGATACGGGACATACTAGCGGGAGTTCGAATGAGCAGTTCTTC. Translating gives CASSQDTGHTSGSSNEQFF.

V and J are TRBV5-1 and TRBJ2-5; 12 bases match TRBD1. The CDR3 has 15 residues. Germline CDR1 is SGHRS and CDR2 is YFSETQ. The ends lost 4 bases at V and 13 bases at J; junction bases unmatched: 14. CDR3 in amino acids: CASSGGTGGLKTRYF. In DNA form, the CDR3 reads TGCGCCAGCAGCGGGGGGACAGGGGGCCTCAAGACTCGGTACTTC. Supplemented by reference TRBV5-1 and TRBJ2-5, the full variable domain reads KAGVTQTPRYLIKTRGQQVTLSCSPISGHRSVSWYQQTPGQGLQFLFEYFSETQRNKGNFPGRFSGRQFSNSRSEMNVSTLELGDSALYLCASSGGTGGLKTRYFGPGTRLLVL.

The chain employs TRBV6-4 and TRBJ1-6; D gene uncertain. The CDR3 is 14 residues long. Germline CDR1 reads MRHNA; CDR2 reads SNTAGT. The ends were cut back, 3 bases at V and 8 bases at J, with 11 bases in the middle. Written as DNA, the CDR3 is TGTGCCAGCAGTGAGGGGAGGATTGATTCACCCCTCCACTTT. This sequence encodes CASSEGRIDSPLHF.

A word on this clonotype: The likely explanation is a read error, given a far larger clone one base away. The chain couples TRBV6-1 to TRBJ1-3; D is ambiguous. Germline V CDR1 and CDR2: MNHNS, SASEGT. The CDR3 length is 16 residues. V shed 7 bases and J shed 2 bases, with 18 bases lying between them. CDR3 amino acids: CASISATRETGNTIYF. CDR3 bases: TGTGCCAGCATTTCCGCGACCCGGGAGACTGGAAACACCATATATTTT.

At least ten counts were recorded for this clonotype. The chain joins TRBV11-3 to TRBJ2-5, with D hard to call. Germline V CDR1 and CDR2: SGHNT, YENEEA. V was clipped by 2 bases and J by 3 bases, with 4 bases between them. This CDR3 comprises 12 residues. The chain's CDR3 is CASSLTEETQYF. CDR3 nucleotide sequence: TGTGCCAGCAGCTTAACTGAAGAGACCCAGTACTTC.

A note on this clonotype: Since a much larger clone is just one base distant, this may be a read error. The genes are TRBV28 and TRBJ1-1; a weak D match, TRBD1 (5 bases). The CDR3 covers 11 residues. With 7 bases removed from V and 7 bases from J, the gap between germline ends came to 10 bases. The germline V gene encodes CDR1 MDHEN and CDR2 SYDVKM. CDR3 in amino acids: CASNHRNEAFF. For the CDR3, the DNA is TGTGCCAGCAACCACAGGAATGAAGCTTTCTTT.

This clonotype was recorded many times. This rearrangement joins TRBV29-1 to TRBJ2-7; TRBD2 agrees at 10 bases. Germline lookup yields CDR1 SQVTM and CDR2 ANQGSEA. This CDR3 has 14 residues. J was trimmed by 3 bases and V by 2 bases; bases with no gene match: 4. CDR3 bases: TGCAGCGTTGAAATTAGCGGGAGGAACTACGAGCAGTACTTC. This gives the protein CSVEISGRNYEQYF.

In its sample, this clonotype ranks as medium-sized. The V gene is TRBV24-1, the J gene TRBJ1-4; 7 bases agree with TRBD1. Germline values: CDR1 KGHDR, CDR2 SFDVKD. V was clipped by 7 bases and J by 6 bases; unmatched bases: 4. This CDR3 region has 13 residues. This CDR3 is CATRTGTDEKLFF. The CDR3 DNA sequence: TGTGCCACCAGGACAGGGACGGATGAAAAACTGTTTTTT.

In its sample, this clonotype was seen many times. The chain uses TRBV7-9 and TRBJ1-5; D is ambiguous. V was clipped by 1 base and J by 0 bases, with 7 bases between them. Germline assignment: CDR1 SEHNR and CDR2 FQNEAQ (reference sequence). The CDR3 is 15 residues long. In DNA form, the CDR3 reads TGTGCCAGCAGCTTAGAGGGCAGTAGCAATCAGCCCCAGCATTTT. It codes for CASSLEGSSNQPQHF. Full variable domain (rest looked up from reference TRBV7-9 and TRBJ1-5): DTGVSQNPRHKITKRGQNVTFRCDPISEHNRLYWYRQTLGQGPEFLTYFQNEAQLEKSRLLSDRFSAERPKGSFSTLEIQRTEQGDSAMYLCASSLEGSSNQPQHFGDGTRLSIL.

A remark on this clonotype: Mismatch with germline at one junction end may stem from a read error. The rearrangement joins TRBV27 to TRBJ2-6; D possibly corresponds to TRBD2 (6 bases). Per germline, CDR1 MNHEY and CDR2 SMNVEV (reference sequence). CDR3 length: 15 amino acids. CDR3 DNA sequence: TGTTCCAGCAGTTTTGGGGGGTCTGGGGCCAACTTCCTGACTTTC. It specifies CSSSFGGSGANFLTF.

This rearrangement joins TRBV7-3 to TRBJ2-2; D possibly corresponds to TRBD2 (5 bases). This CDR3 is built from 12 residues. Germline-derived CDR1 and CDR2 are SGHTA and FQGTGA. V lost 4 bases, J lost 8 bases, and 8 bases lay in between. The DNA of the CDR3 is TGTGCCAGCAGCTCTAGCTCGGGGGAGCTGTTTTTT. Translated, it gives CASSSSSGELFF.

The V call is TRBV7-9, the J call TRBJ1-5, with TRBD1 matching over 7 bases. Trimming took 4 bases from V and 4 from J; bases not matched to a gene: 13. The CDR3 is 17 amino acids. CDR1 and CDR2 (germline): SEHNR, FQNEAQ (reference sequence). The chain's CDR3 is CASSSQRTGDYNQPQHF. In DNA, the CDR3 is TGTGCCAGCAGCTCGCAGAGGACAGGAGACTATAATCAGCCCCAGCATTTT. Based on the CDR3 plus reference TRBV7-9 and TRBJ1-5, the full variable domain is DTGVSQNPRHKITKRGQNVTFRCDPISEHNRLYWYRQTLGQGPEFLTYFQNEAQLEKSRLLSDRFSAERPKGSFSTLEIQRTEQGDSAMYLCASSSQRTGDYNQPQHFGDGTRLSIL.

This clonotype was counted many times. This sequence joins TRBV7-2 and TRBJ2-1; 8 bases are a match to TRBD1. This CDR3 comprises 14 residues. Looked up from germline, CDR1 is SGHTA and CDR2 is FQGNSA. V was clipped by 0 bases and J by 10 bases; unmatched bases: 5. The CDR3 loop reads CASSLAGTGGEQFF. DNA of the CDR3: TGTGCCAGCAGCTTAGCGGGGACAGGAGGCGAGCAGTTCTTC.

In this sample, this clonotype turned up many times. V and J are TRBV18 and TRBJ1-1, with TRBD1 as a possible D gene (6 bases). With 1 base removed from V and 4 bases from J, the gap between germline ends came to 10 bases. The CDR3 covers 14 residues. Germline V CDR1 and CDR2: KGHSH, LQKENI. CDR3 region: CASSPQGVGTEAFF. In DNA form, the CDR3 reads TGTGCCAGCTCACCACAGGGGGTAGGCACTGAAGCTTTCTTT.

This clonotype counts as medium-sized. The gene calls are TRBV27 and TRBJ1-5, with D perhaps matching TRBD1 (6 bases). Germline CDR1 is MNHEY and CDR2 is SMNVEV (reference sequence). V lost 2 bases, J lost 7 bases, and 12 bases lay in between. The CDR3 is made up of 14 amino acids. DNA for the CDR3: TGTGCCAGCAGTTTACGGGCAGGGGAGCAGCCCCAGCATTTT. As protein: CASSLRAGEQPQHF.

In this sample, this clonotype turned up many times. The chain is built from TRBV24-1 and TRBJ2-1, with D unclear. V lost 3 bases, J lost 1 base, and 9 bases lay in between. Germline CDR1 is KGHDR and CDR2 is SFDVKD. The CDR3 has 15 amino acids. CDR3 DNA sequence: TGTGCCACCAGTGATAGGTCGACGTCCTACAATGAGCAGTTCTTC. Protein: CATSDRSTSYNEQFF.

The V call is TRBV28, the J call TRBJ2-7, with D perhaps TRBD2 (5 bases). The CDR3 extends over 16 amino acids. Germline V CDR1 and CDR2: MDHEN, SYDVKM. Trimming took 6 bases from V and 4 from J, leaving 22 bases between them. The CDR3 is CASSAKNYGIRYEQYF. DNA of the CDR3: TGTGCCAGCAGCGCCAAAAATTACGGGATCCGATACGAGCAGTACTTC.

This clonotype was seen ten or more times. This chain links TRBV27 with TRBJ2-3, with D perhaps given as TRBD1 or TRBD2 (7 bases each). The CDR3 has 13 amino acids. Trimming removed 5 bases from V and 8 bases from J, with 14 bases in between. Germline V lookup: CDR1 MNHEY, CDR2 SMNVEV (reference sequence). The CDR3 sequence: CASSAQGRGTQYF. CDR3 nucleotides: TGTGCCAGCAGTGCACAGGGGAGGGGTACGCAGTATTTT.

The table lists this clonotype with many counts. J is TRBJ2-6 and V is TRBV12-3 or TRBV12-4; D uncertain. With 6 bases removed from V and 5 bases from J, the gap between germline ends came to 8 bases. CDR3 length equals 13 residues. The CDR3 region is CASSYGRANVLTF. The CDR3 coding sequence is TGTGCCAGCAGCTACGGTCGGGCCAACGTCCTGACTTTC.

This clonotype has a handful of counts. This may arise from a read error, as a much more abundant clone is one base away. This chain uses TRBV28 with TRBJ1-1; D not resolved. CDR3 length: 13 residues. Trimming stripped 5 bases from V and 7 bases from J, with 14 bases between. In germline, CDR1 is MDHEN, CDR2 SYDVKM. This CDR3 reads CASSITALVEAFF. CDR3 bases: TGTGCCAGCAGTATTACGGCCCTTGTTGAAGCTTTCTTT.

This clonotype showed up many times. The CDR3 nucleotides are TGTGCCAGCAGCCGCGACACAATCAGTGAGCAGTTCTTC. Translating it yields CASSRDTISEQFF. The chain couples TRBV5-6 to TRBJ2-1; D is undetermined. Germline CDR1 and CDR2: SGHDT and YYEEEE. Deletions cut 4 bases from V and 9 bases from J, with 14 bases between. The CDR3 runs 13 residues. The full variable domain, its missing parts supplied by reference TRBV5-6 and TRBJ2-1, is DAGVTQSPTHLIKTRGQQVTLRCSPKSGHDTVSWYQQALGQGPQFIFQYYEEEERQRGNFPDRFSGHQFPNYSSELNVNALLLGDSALYLCASSRDTISEQFFGPGTRLTVL.

This clonotype was picked up many times. The chain combines TRBV19 with TRBJ2-1; 7 nucleotides match TRBD2. V gave up 4 bases and J gave up 3 bases; unmatched junction bases: 15. Germline V gene sequence: CDR1 LNHDA, CDR2 SQIVND (reference sequence). The CDR3 is made up of 18 amino acids. CDR3 sequence (DNA): TGTGCCAGTAGTAGTGTGTTTGGGCGGGAGACGAGCTACAATGAGCAGTTCTTC. Its translation: CASSSVFGRETSYNEQFF.

A word on this clonotype: A far larger clone is just one base off, so this is likely a read error. V usage is TRBV2 and J usage is TRBJ2-1, with 7 bases that match TRBD2. V was clipped by 7 bases and J by 5 bases; unmatched bases: 14. CDR1 is SNHLY, CDR2 FYNNEI, per germline. The CDR3 totals 16 residues. The CDR3 loop is CASIPSWREINNEQFF. The CDR3 DNA reads as TGTGCCAGCATCCCCTCCTGGCGGGAGATTAACAATGAGCAGTTCTTC.

As concerns this clonotype: The junction and the germline gene differ at one end; a read error may be behind it. This chain uses TRBV11-3 with TRBJ2-7; maybe TRBD1 (7 bases). The CDR3 is made up of 14 amino acids. Looked up from germline, CDR1 is SGHNT and CDR2 is YENEEA. Written as DNA, the CDR3 is TGTGCCGGCAGCGGGCAGGGGGACACCTACGAGCAGTACTTC. Protein: CAGSGQGDTYEQYF.

This clonotype showed up many times. The V and J genes are TRBV29-1 and TRBJ2-3; 11 bases align to TRBD2. V dropped 5 bases and J dropped 8; count of bases not matched to a gene: 9. The CDR3 loop spans 14 amino acids. The germline V gene encodes CDR1 SQVTM and CDR2 ANQGSEA. The CDR3 region is CSVSGTSGSVTQYF. The CDR3 nucleotides are TGCAGCGTTTCCGGGACTAGCGGTTCGGTTACGCAGTATTTT.